Sequencing of this T cell receptor beta chain was carried out in a study of spatial heterogeneity in lung cancer. As for the study in general: Combinations of a unique TCR and a UMI were tallied in raw reads, and on average each appeared more than ten times. Overall study findings and caveats: TCRs found ubiquitously expanded in tumor appeared in blood more at resection than at follow-up.

This clonotype was counted ten times or more. Its target is unknown. CDR1 is SEHNR, CDR2 FQNEAQ, per germline (reference sequence). V lost 6 bases, J lost 4 bases, and 9 bases stayed unmatched. This CDR3 has 15 amino acids. TCR cDNA molecules were tagged individually, and each one carried a unique molecular identifier. TCRdb ran MiXCR on the 5' RACE reads and lists one entry per CDR3 protein. The repertoire holds some 35,000 distinct CDR3 sequences, with over 6.5% as singletons. Time point indicated: blood at routine non-recurrence follow-up after resection. Whole RNA, which was extracted from tumor, nontumor lung tissue or frozen PBMC, was sequenced without any cell sorting.

The sequence was collected from a male donor with early-stage non-small cell lung cancer. The V and J genes are TRBV7-9 and TRBJ1-2, with TRBD1 matching 9 bases. Sample: PBMCs, taken at follow-up. CDR3 sequence reads: CASRPTGGFGYGYTF. In nucleotides, the CDR3 is TGTGCCAGCAGGCCAACAGGGGGCTTTGGCTATGGCTACACCTTC.